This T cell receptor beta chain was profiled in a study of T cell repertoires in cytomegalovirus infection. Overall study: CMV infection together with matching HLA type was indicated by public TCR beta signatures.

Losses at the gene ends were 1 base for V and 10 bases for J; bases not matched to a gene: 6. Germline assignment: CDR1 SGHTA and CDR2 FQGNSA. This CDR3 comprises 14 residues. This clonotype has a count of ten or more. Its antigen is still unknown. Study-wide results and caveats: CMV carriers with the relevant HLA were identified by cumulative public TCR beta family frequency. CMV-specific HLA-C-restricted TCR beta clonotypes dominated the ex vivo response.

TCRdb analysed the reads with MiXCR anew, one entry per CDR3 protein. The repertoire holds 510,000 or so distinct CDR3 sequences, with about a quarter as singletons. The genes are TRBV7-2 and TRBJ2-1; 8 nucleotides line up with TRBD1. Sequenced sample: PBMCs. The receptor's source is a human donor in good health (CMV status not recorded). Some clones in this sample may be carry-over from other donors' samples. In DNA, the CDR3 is TGTGCCAGCAGCTTAGTTGGGCAGGGGGCAGAGCAGTTCTTC. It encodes CASSLVGQGAEQFF.